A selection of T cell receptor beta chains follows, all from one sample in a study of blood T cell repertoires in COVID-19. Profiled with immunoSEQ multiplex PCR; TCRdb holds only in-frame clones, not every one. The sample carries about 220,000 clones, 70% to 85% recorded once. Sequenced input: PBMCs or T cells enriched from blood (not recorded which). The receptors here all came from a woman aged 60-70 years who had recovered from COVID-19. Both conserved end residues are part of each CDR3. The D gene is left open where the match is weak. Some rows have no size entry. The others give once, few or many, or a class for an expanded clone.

TGCAGCGTTGTTTTGGCGGGAGGGGGGGAGAGGAATGAGCAGTTCTTC CSVVLAGGGERNEQFF TRBJ2-1 TRBD2 - TRBV29-1
TGTGCCAGCAGCCCCGGACAGGGGGAGACCCAGTACTTC CASSPGQGETQYF TRBJ2-5 TRBD1 - TRBV7-3
TGTGCCAGCAGTCGGGAGGGGTACTATGGCTACACCTTC CASSREGYYGYTF TRBJ1-2 - - TRBV6-2/TRBV6-3
TGTGCCAGTATCTCGACCGGGACAGGGATCTATGGCTACACCTTC CASISTGTGIYGYTF TRBJ1-2 TRBD1 - TRBV19
TGTGCCAGCAGCCCCCGGGGGGGTTGGTCTGGGGCCAACGTCCTGACTTTC CASSPRGGWSGANVLTF TRBJ2-6 TRBD2 - TRBV7-9
TGTGCCAGCACCCAGGGGACTAGCGGGGGGACCTACGAGCAGTACTTC CASTQGTSGGTYEQYF TRBJ2-7 TRBD2 - TRBV7-2
TGTGCCACCAGTGTCAAACGACAGGGAAGCCAAGAGACCCAGTACTTC CATSVKRQGSQETQYF TRBJ2-5 TRBD1 - TRBV24-1
TGCGCCAGCAGCTTGGACAGTACGAACAATGAGCAGTTCTTC CASSLDSTNNEQFF TRBJ2-1 - - TRBV5-1
TGTGCCAGCAGCTTAGGGGGGCTGGGACAGCCCCAGCATTTT CASSLGGLGQPQHF TRBJ1-5 - once TRBV7-9
TGTGCCAGCTCGTCGGGGGGGCGCTCCCAACGCTACACCTTC CASSSGGRSQRYTF TRBJ1-2 - - TRBV18
TGTGCCATCAGTGAGTCGGGGAGGGGGAGCAATCAGCCCCAGCATTTT CAISESGRGSNQPQHF TRBJ1-5 - - TRBV10-3
TGTGCCAGCAGCTTGGACAGGGGCAGTAGTGAAAAACTGTTTTTT CASSLDRGSSEKLFF TRBJ1-4 TRBD1 - TRBV11-2
TGTGCCAGCTCACCGTTGGGGGCCCTCTCTGGAAACACCATATATTTT CASSPLGALSGNTIYF TRBJ1-3 - - TRBV18
TGTGCCAGCAGTGAGGGACAGGGAGGTTTTTACGAGCAGTACTTC CASSEGQGGFYEQYF TRBJ2-7 TRBD1 - TRBV6-1
TGTGCCAGCAGCCGTGGAGGAGGCTATGGCTACACCTTC CASSRGGGYGYTF TRBJ1-2 - - TRBV6-5
TGTGCCATCAGTGGGGGGAGGGCTAGCGGGAGATACGAGCAGTACTTC CAISGGRASGRYEQYF TRBJ2-7 TRBD2 - TRBV10-3
TGTGCCAGCAGCCCTCAAGTAGGGGTCACGGGGAACACTGAAGCTTTCTTT CASSPQVGVTGNTEAFF TRBJ1-1 - - TRBV7-2
TGTGCCAGCAGCGCCGACAGGGGGGAAAGTCAGCCCCAGCATTTT CASSADRGESQPQHF TRBJ1-5 TRBD1 - TRBV5-4
TGTGCCAGCAGTGAACAGGGGACAGGGTTGGGAGAGACCCAGTACTTC CASSEQGTGLGETQYF TRBJ2-5 TRBD1 - TRBV2
TGTGCCAGCAGCGTAGCTAGCGGGGGCCACAATGAGCAGTTCTTC CASSVASGGHNEQFF TRBJ2-1 TRBD2 - TRBV9
TGTGCCAGCAGCGCTACGAAATGGACAGGGAATTCCTCTGGGGCCAACGTCCTGACTTTC CASSATKWTGNSSGANVLTF TRBJ2-6 TRBD1 - TRBV5-4
TGTGCCAGCACCCCACTCGGGCGGGAGTTGTACACCGGGGAGCTGTTTTTT CASTPLGRELYTGELFF TRBJ2-2 TRBD2 - TRBV7-9
TGCGCCAGCAGCTTGTGGGAGGGAGGGCGTTCACCCCTCCACTTT CASSLWEGGRSPLHF TRBJ1-6 - - TRBV5-1
TGTGCCAGCAGCTTCCGGACAGGGGTGCAGGGCTACACCTTC CASSFRTGVQGYTF TRBJ1-2 TRBD1 - TRBV5-6
TGCAGCGTTTTCTATAATGAAAAACTGTTTTTT CSVFYNEKLFF TRBJ1-4 - - TRBV29-1
TGTGCCAGCAGCGCGGGGGGGACCTCCCAGGAAAAACTGTTTTTT CASSAGGTSQEKLFF TRBJ1-4 - once TRBV9
TGTGCCAGCAGCTTGGTTGAGGGGGTCCGGGATGGCTACACCTTC CASSLVEGVRDGYTF TRBJ1-2 - - TRBV5-5